Below, 5 T cell receptor beta chains from the same sample are listed, as sequenced in a study of PD-L1 blockade in urothelial cancer (dated by TCRdb to 2015 to 2018). The library was prepared using the immunoSEQ multiplex PCR assay. TCRdb retrieved this table from immuneACCESS and kept in-frame rearrangements only. Not all clones are present; in checked studies, unresolved V genes account for under half, and no reason is known for the remainder. For this sample there are roughly 39,000 clones; around 89% appear just once. Around 2% of the sample belongs to the ten largest clones. The sample in question was PBMCs, obtained around atezolizumab (anti-PD-L1) treatment. All receptors come from a man between 60 and 75 years old with urothelial cancer.

This chain connects TRBV5-1 to TRBJ2-3, with 12 positions matching TRBD2. The CDR3 extends over 14 amino acids. Trimming removed 4 bases from V and 5 bases from J; junction bases left unmatched: 2. The germline V gene has CDR1 SGHRS and CDR2 YFSETQ. CDR3 sequence: CASSPGLAGDTQYF. DNA for the CDR3: TGCGCCAGCAGCCCGGGACTAGCGGGAGATACGCAGTATTTT. Drawing the rest from reference TRBV5-1 and TRBJ2-3, the complete variable domain is KAGVTQTPRYLIKTRGQQVTLSCSPISGHRSVSWYQQTPGQGLQFLFEYFSETQRNKGNFPGRFSGRQFSNSRSEMNVSTLELGDSALYLCASSPGLAGDTQYFGPGTRLTVL.

This rearrangement joins TRBV19 to TRBJ2-2; 14 nucleotides agree with TRBD2. Germline CDR1 reads LNHDA; CDR2 reads SQIVND (reference sequence). Unmatched junction bases numbered 1, after V lost 4 bases and J lost 3 bases. This CDR3 has 16 amino acids. The CDR3 protein is CASSRLAGGDTGELFF. Here the CDR3 DNA reads TGTGCCAGTAGTAGACTAGCGGGAGGGGACACCGGGGAGCTGTTTTTT.

The chain links TRBV5-1 to TRBJ1-3; D is undetermined. V dropped 0 bases and J dropped 4 bases, with 11 bases sitting between them. The CDR3 has 15 amino acids. Per the germline V gene, CDR1 is SGHRS and CDR2 is YFSETQ. The CDR3 reads CASSLAAGMGNTIYF. CDR3 DNA sequence: TGCGCCAGCAGCTTGGCCGCGGGAATGGGAAACACCATATATTTT.

This clone is medium-sized. The V call is TRBV4-2, the J call TRBJ2-2; 10 bases map to TRBD2. The length of the CDR3 is 19 residues. Germline values: CDR1 LGHNA, CDR2 YNFKEQ. V dropped 1 base and J dropped 3; count of bases not matched to a gene: 11. The CDR3 DNA is TGTGCCAGCAGCCAAGGGGAGTCTAGCGGGAGATTGGACACCGGGGAGCTGTTTTTT. Translated: CASSQGESSGRLDTGELFF.

This clone was detected only a few times. This rearrangement joins TRBV30 to TRBJ1-2; the D gene is possibly TRBD1 (6 bases). The CDR3 loop spans 13 amino acids. Germline-derived CDR1 and CDR2 are GTSNPN and SVGIG (reference sequence). V was cut by 8 bases and J by 5 bases, with 18 bases left in between. CDR3 region: CAGTPGKGYGYTF. The CDR3 coding sequence is TGTGCCGGGACACCAGGGAAAGGGTATGGCTACACCTTC.